A single sample gave rise to the 18 T cell receptor beta chains below, sequenced in a study of graft-versus-host responses after intestinal transplantation. Responders that carried the CFSE label, about 200,000 of them, were plated with about 200,000 irradiated, violet-dye-labeled stimulator cells. Sequencing was performed with immunoSEQ multiplex PCR; in TCRdb, only in-frame clones are kept and a portion is missing. Of several thousand clones in the sample, around 38% were seen once. The sequenced sample was alloreactive CD8+ T cells from a mixed lymphocyte reaction culture, obtained before transplantation. Subset of the sample: CFSE-low proliferating T cells sorted from roughly 6-day pre-transplant mixed lymphocyte reaction (GvH or HvG direction). The source is a human patient who was an organ donor for intestinal transplantation.

This clone came up once. The missing conserved phenylalanine or tryptophan at the end of this CDR3 makes a read error likely. The chain recombines TRBV2 with TRBJ1-2, with 8 bases fitting TRBD1. The CDR3 has 18 residues. From germline, CDR1 is SNHLY and CDR2 FYNNEI. The J segment lost 4 bases and the V segment lost 0 bases, leaving 13 bases of the junction unmatched. This CDR3 is CASSEAAGQALPFYGYTS. The CDR3 nucleotides are TGTGCCAGCAGTGAAGCGGCGGGACAGGCTTTACCCTTCTATGGCTACACCTCC.

The chain employs TRBV2 and TRBJ2-7, with D possibly matching TRBD1 (5 bases). Per germline, CDR1 SNHLY and CDR2 FYNNEI. The CDR3 is 14 amino acids. V lost 4 bases and J lost 4, with 14 bases in between. In nucleotides, the CDR3 is TGTGCCAGCAGTGCGATTTTTGGGGCGTACGAGCAGTACTTC. Residues: CASSAIFGAYEQYF.

This clone was counted between two and nine times. Compared with germline, one end of the junction differs, possibly owing to a read error. This chain joins TRBV27 and TRBJ2-1; 8 bases match TRBD1. Germline CDR1 and CDR2: MNHEY and SMNVEV (reference sequence). The length of the CDR3 is 14 residues. The CDR3 here is CASSPGTGGNGQFF. CDR3 in DNA: TGTGCCAGCAGTCCAGGGACAGGAGGGAATGGGCAGTTCTTC.

Of note for this clone: This CDR3 is missing its conserved last phenylalanine or tryptophan, likely due to a read error. The V gene is TRBV30, the J gene TRBJ2-7; 8 nucleotides match TRBD1. The CDR3 has 12 residues. Germline values: CDR1 GTSNPN, CDR2 SVGIG (reference sequence). V lost 3 bases and J lost 6; bases outside the gene matches: 4. In DNA form, the CDR3 reads TGTGCCTGGAGCGGACAGGGAGTCGAGCAGTACCTC. Amino acid sequence: CAWSGQGVEQYL.

This clone was seen a handful of times. The V and J genes are TRBV7-6 and TRBJ2-2, with D maybe TRBD2 (5 bases). The germline V gene has CDR1 SGHVS and CDR2 FNYEAQ. The CDR3 spans 18 residues. The ends were cut back, 1 base at V and 4 bases at J, with 19 bases in the middle. The CDR3 DNA sequence: TGTGCCAGCAGCTTAGGCGCTAGCCTCCCAGCCTTCACCGGGGAGCTGTTTTTT. Translating it yields CASSLGASLPAFTGELFF.

Sample share makes this clone medium-sized. This chain links TRBV9 with TRBJ2-3; weak D call: TRBD2 (6 bases). This CDR3 has 13 residues. Germline values: CDR1 SGDLS, CDR2 YYNGEE. Trimming pared 2 bases from V and 3 bases from J, leaving 7 bases between. In nucleotides, the CDR3 is TGTGCCAGCAGCGTTGGGGGGACAGATACGCAGTATTTT. Residues: CASSVGGTDTQYF. The full variable domain, in which reference TRBV9 and TRBJ2-3 provide the parts outside the CDR3, is DSGVTQTPKHLITATGQRVTLRCSPRSGDLSVYWYQQSLDQGLQFLIQYYNGEERAKGNILERFSAQQFPDLHSELNLSSLELGDSALYFCASSVGGTDTQYFGPGTRLTVL.

The genes are TRBV11-2 and TRBJ2-1; the D gene is possibly TRBD1 (6 bases). Trimming removed 5 bases from V and 2 bases from J, with 13 bases in between. CDR1 is SGHAT, CDR2 FQNNGV, per germline. The CDR3 is 15 residues long. CDR3 amino acids: CASSHYSGAYNEQFF. In nucleotides, the CDR3 is TGTGCCAGCAGCCACTACTCAGGGGCCTACAATGAGCAGTTCTTC.

This chain joins TRBV29-1 and TRBJ2-7; 9 nucleotides match TRBD1. CDR1 SQVTM and CDR2 ANQGSEA come from the germline V gene. The ends lost 4 bases at V and 3 bases at J; junction bases unmatched: 4. This CDR3 comprises 13 residues. The CDR3 loop reads CSVVGTGFYEQYF. CDR3 in DNA: TGCAGCGTTGTGGGGACAGGGTTCTACGAGCAGTACTTC.

The rearrangement joins TRBV4-1 to TRBJ2-7, with 9 bases aligning to TRBD2. The V and J ends lost 4 bases and 3 bases, in that order; junction bases with no gene match: 13. The germline V gene has CDR1 MGHRA and CDR2 YSYEKL. The CDR3 runs 17 residues. CDR3 sequence: CASSPHLFPSGVYEQYF. Written as DNA, the CDR3 is TGCGCCAGCAGCCCTCACCTTTTCCCTAGCGGGGTCTACGAGCAGTACTTC.

This chain connects TRBV4-1 to TRBJ2-7; 11 bases map to TRBD2. This CDR3 is built from 14 residues. CDR1 MGHRA and CDR2 YSYEKL come from the germline V gene. Germline trimming cut 4 bases from V and 3 bases from J; bases unmatched to any gene: 2. The CDR3 loop reads CASSLGLAGYEQYF. The DNA for the CDR3 is TGCGCCAGCAGCCTCGGACTAGCGGGCTACGAGCAGTACTTC.

The genes are TRBV23-1 and TRBJ1-6; TRBD1 matches at 9 bases. TRBV23-1 is an open reading frame whose function is uncertain. The CDR3 spans 15 residues. J lost 5 bases, V lost 8 bases, and 7 bases had no gene match. The CDR3 loop is CASGIRDRDNSPLHF. As DNA, the CDR3 is TGCGCCAGCGGAATCCGGGACAGGGATAATTCACCCCTCCACTTT.

The rearrangement links TRBV5-1 to TRBJ1-5; TRBD1 matches at 7 bases. V shed 4 bases, J shed 0 bases, and the junction held 7 bases outside the gene matches. The CDR3 is 16 residues long. Germline V lookup: CDR1 SGHRS, CDR2 YFSETQ. For the CDR3, the DNA is TGCGCCAGCAGCATCCGGGGGACAGTTAGCAATCAGCCCCAGCATTTT. Translated, it gives CASSIRGTVSNQPQHF.

This clone was observed a handful of times. The V gene is TRBV28, the J gene TRBJ2-7; a possible D gene is TRBD1 (6 bases). Germline V lookup: CDR1 MDHEN, CDR2 SYDVKM. The CDR3 covers 14 residues. Trimming removed 2 bases at V and 0 bases at J, with 8 bases between. The CDR3 region has the DNA TGTGCCAGCAGTTTACAGGGGCCCTCCTACGAGCAGTACTTC. It translates to CASSLQGPSYEQYF.

The rearrangement joins TRBV7-8 to TRBJ2-7; D gene unclear. The V end lost 5 bases, the J end lost 7 bases, and 15 bases lay between the germline ends. The V gene's germline CDR1 is SGHVS and CDR2 FQNEAQ. The CDR3 covers 13 residues. For the CDR3, the DNA is TGTGCCAGCAGCCTATCCCTTCCAGGAGAGCAGTACTTC. It specifies CASSLSLPGEQYF.

This clone was observed a few times. The rearrangement joins TRBV5-1 to TRBJ1-5; 8 bases match TRBD1. The CDR3 spans 15 residues. Germline lookup yields CDR1 SGHRS and CDR2 YFSETQ. Germline trimming cut 1 base from V and 9 bases from J; bases unmatched to any gene: 9. CDR3 loop: CASSLSTGVVGPQHF. CDR3 nucleotides: TGCGCCAGCAGCTTGTCGACAGGGGTGGTGGGGCCCCAGCATTTT.

V and J are TRBV28 and TRBJ2-1, with unresolved D. Germline V gene lookup returns CDR1 MDHEN and CDR2 SYDVKM. Trimming stripped 3 bases from V and 4 bases from J, with 13 bases between. The CDR3 has 15 residues. The CDR3 loop is CASSFPRLAYNEQFF. The CDR3, as DNA: TGTGCCAGCAGTTTCCCCCGACTTGCATACAATGAGCAGTTCTTC.

The rearrangement uses TRBV12-2 and TRBJ2-6; the table's D call TRBD1 went unverified against the DNA. TRBV12-2 is marked as a pseudogene. The length of the CDR3 is 18 residues. The CDR3 spells CASRVLCSTQSRANVLTF. The CDR3, as DNA: TGTGCAAGTCGCGTCTTATGCTCCACACAAAGTCGGGCCAACGTCCTGACTTTC.

This clone has a handful of counts. As DNA, the CDR3 is TGTGCCAGTAGTCTAGCGGGGTACAATGAGCAGTTCTTC. This gives the protein CASSLAGYNEQFF. The chain couples TRBV19 to TRBJ2-1, with 9 bases fitting TRBD2. This CDR3 is 13 amino acids long. V lost 5 bases, J lost 4 bases, and 0 bases stayed unmatched. Germline loops: CDR1 LNHDA, CDR2 SQIVND (reference sequence). Full variable domain (rest looked up from reference TRBV19 and TRBJ2-1): DGGITQSPKYLFRKEGQNVTLSCEQNLNHDAMYWYRQDPGQGLRLIYYSQIVNDFQKGDIAEGYSVSREKKESFPLTVTSAQKNPTAFYLCASSLAGYNEQFFGPGTRLTVL.